Described below is a single T cell receptor beta chain sequence and its context. The data originate from a study of blood T cell repertoires in COVID-19. In the study overall: Some COVID-19 samples were acute and others convalescent; all came from the United States, Italy and Spain.

The V gene's germline CDR1 is SQVTM and CDR2 ANQGSEA. There are 13 residues in the CDR3. The J segment lost 6 bases and the V segment lost 4 bases, leaving 9 bases of the junction unmatched. Under the authors' procedure: Cell counts per sample came from amplifying reference gene primers. Some clones are missing from TCRdb's copy, which holds only in-frame ones; the method was immunoSEQ multiplex PCR. Clone size and the V and J calls come from that table; the DNA yielded D and trimming. The sample includes roughly 130,000 clones, roughly 84% of them seen just once. Sequencing was done on a sample of peripheral blood. This TCR derives from a woman in her thirties who had recovered from COVID-19. V usage is TRBV29-1 and J usage is TRBJ2-7; 7 positions match TRBD1. CDR3 DNA: TGCAGCGTTGTACAGGGGCAATCCGTCGAGCAGTACTTC. Its protein product is CSVVQGQSVEQYF.